What follows are 24 T cell receptor beta chains derived from one specimen sequenced in a study of blood T cell repertoires in COVID-19. Sequencing was performed with immunoSEQ multiplex PCR; in TCRdb, only in-frame clones are kept and a portion is missing. The profile covers 150,000 to 200,000 clones, with almost 80% appearing a single time and about 26% taken by the ten largest. Sequenced input: peripheral blood. The receptors originated from a woman in her 70s with acute or convalescent COVID-19.

V is TRBV3-1 (or the pseudogene TRBV3-2) and J is TRBJ2-1; D is undetermined. Trimming pared 0 bases from V and 5 bases from J, leaving 8 bases between. The CDR3 sequence is 14 residues long. Per germline, CDR1 LGHDT and CDR2 YNNKEL (reference sequence). The CDR3 region is CASSQDHHNNEQFF. The CDR3 coding sequence is TGTGCCAGCAGCCAAGATCACCACAACAATGAGCAGTTCTTC.

This sequence joins TRBV19 and TRBJ2-1; weak D call: TRBD1 (5 bases). With 3 bases removed from V and 6 bases from J, the gap between germline ends came to 12 bases. The germline V gene encodes CDR1 LNHDA and CDR2 SQIVND (reference sequence). The CDR3 is made up of 14 amino acids. The CDR3 sequence is CASSIRTSFNEQFF. DNA for the CDR3: TGTGCCAGTAGTATTAGGACATCATTCAATGAGCAGTTCTTC.

This clone was seen ten or more times. The chain employs TRBV27 and TRBJ1-1; 8 nucleotides align to TRBD1. The CDR3 covers 15 residues. Germline CDR1 MNHEY, CDR2 SMNVEV (reference sequence). V trimming: 8 bases; J trimming: 3 bases; junction bases outside the gene matches: 11. The CDR3 protein is CASGLTGASYTEAFF. CDR3 coding DNA: TGTGCCAGCGGACTGACAGGGGCCTCCTACACTGAAGCTTTCTTT.

The rearrangement joins TRBV10-3 to TRBJ2-7; 9 bases align to TRBD1. With 8 bases clipped from V and 2 bases from J, the junction kept 7 bases outside the gene matches. The CDR3 consists of 14 residues. From germline, CDR1 is ENHRY and CDR2 SYGVKD. The CDR3: CAIAGTGSTYEQYF. The CDR3 DNA reads TGTGCCATCGCTGGGACAGGGTCCACCTACGAGCAGTACTTC.

The chain uses TRBV21-1 and TRBJ2-7; the table's D call, TRBD2, has no DNA check behind it. TRBV21-1 is a listed pseudogene. The CDR3 has 18 amino acids. The CDR3 region is CASSRTGTSGSFIHEQYF. CDR3 coding DNA: TGTGCCAGCAGCAGAACCGGGACTAGCGGGAGTTTTATCCACGAGCAGTACTTC.

The V call is TRBV3-1 (or the pseudogene TRBV3-2), the J call TRBJ1-5; the D is unclear. The CDR3 loop spans 15 amino acids. The germline V and J ends were trimmed by 1 base and 1 base, with 8 bases remaining between them. CDR1 is LGHDT and CDR2 is YNNKEL in the germline V gene (reference sequence). Written as DNA, the CDR3 is TGTGCCAGCAGCCAAGCTTATATGAGCAATCAGCCCCAGCATTTT. Its translation is CASSQAYMSNQPQHF.

The table lists this clone with a count of one. The V and J genes are TRBV28 and TRBJ1-2; 10 nucleotides align to TRBD1. The CDR3 sequence is 15 residues long. V lost 2 bases to trimming and J lost 5 bases; unmatched junction nucleotides: 5. Germline CDR1 MDHEN, CDR2 SYDVKM. The CDR3 loop reads CASSLVGQGIYGYTF. Here the CDR3 DNA reads TGTGCCAGCAGTTTAGTGGGACAGGGGATTTATGGCTACACCTTC.

The rearrangement joins TRBV5-1 to TRBJ2-1; 10 bases map to TRBD2. CDR1 is SGHRS, CDR2 YFSETQ, per germline. With 4 bases clipped from V and 0 bases from J, the junction kept 7 bases outside the gene matches. The CDR3 covers 17 residues. The CDR3 protein is CASSLLAGGSSYNEQFF. For the CDR3, the DNA is TGCGCCAGCAGCCTGTTAGCGGGAGGAAGCTCCTACAATGAGCAGTTCTTC.

V gene TRBV3-1 (or the pseudogene TRBV3-2) combines with J gene TRBJ1-1, with 8 bases aligning to TRBD1. The germline V gene has CDR1 LGHDT and CDR2 YNNKEL (reference sequence). The CDR3 has 13 amino acids. The junction had 2 bases not matched to a gene; V was cut back by 6 bases and J by 2 bases. The CDR3 loop is CASSGQGNTEAFF. Written as DNA, the CDR3 is TGTGCCAGCAGTGGACAGGGAAACACTGAAGCTTTCTTT.

This clone was counted between two and nine times. This chain uses TRBV3-1 (or the pseudogene TRBV3-2) with TRBJ1-2; 9 nucleotides match TRBD1. The V segment lost 5 bases and the J segment 2 bases; nucleotides outside the gene matches: 6. Germline V gives CDR1 LGHDT, CDR2 YNNKEL (reference sequence). The CDR3 consists of 15 residues. The CDR3 loop reads CASSSTGGANYGYTF. Written as DNA, the CDR3 is TGTGCCAGCAGCTCCACAGGGGGCGCGAACTATGGCTACACCTTC.

The rearrangement joins TRBV19 to TRBJ1-5, with a tentative D call TRBD1 (5 bases). Trimming stripped 5 bases from V and 7 bases from J, with 18 bases between. Germline CDR1 reads LNHDA; CDR2 reads SQIVND (reference sequence). The CDR3 spans 15 residues. CDR3 protein: CASSWGARMRQPQHF. CDR3 sequence (DNA): TGTGCCAGTAGTTGGGGCGCCCGGATGCGGCAGCCCCAGCATTTT. Variable domain in full (rest from reference TRBV19 and TRBJ1-5): DGGITQSPKYLFRKEGQNVTLSCEQNLNHDAMYWYRQDPGQGLRLIYYSQIVNDFQKGDIAEGYSVSREKKESFPLTVTSAQKNPTAFYLCASSWGARMRQPQHFGDGTRLSIL.

The chain is built from TRBV7-3 and TRBJ2-3; maybe TRBD1 (5 bases). Germline CDR1 reads SGHTA; CDR2 reads FQGTGA. This CDR3 has 13 amino acids. Trimming took 5 bases from V and 7 from J, leaving 13 bases between them. CDR3 residues: CASSLPGQNTQYF. The CDR3 DNA reads as TGTGCCAGCAGCCTACCCGGACAAAATACGCAGTATTTT.

The chain uses TRBV5-4 and TRBJ2-3; D remains unclear. Germline CDR1 reads SGHNT; CDR2 reads YYREEE (reference sequence). Trimming shortened V by 0 bases and J by 3 bases, and 5 bases separated the two germline ends. This CDR3 contains 13 residues. The CDR3 protein is CASSLELTDTQYF. The CDR3 DNA sequence: TGTGCCAGCAGCTTGGAGCTGACAGATACGCAGTATTTT. The full variable domain, in which reference TRBV5-4 and TRBJ2-3 provide the parts outside the CDR3, is ETGVTQSPTHLIKTRGQQVTLRCSSQSGHNTVSWYQQALGQGPQFIFQYYREEENGRGNFPPRFSGLQFPNYSSELNVNALELDDSALYLCASSLELTDTQYFGPGTRLTVL.

The V and J genes are TRBV4-2 and TRBJ2-5; TRBD2 agrees at 10 bases. Germline values: CDR1 LGHNA, CDR2 YNFKEQ. J gave up 5 bases and V 1 base, and 7 bases lay outside the gene matches. This CDR3 comprises 16 residues. Here the CDR3 reads CASSQGPLAGSETQYF. The CDR3 DNA follows: TGTGCCAGCAGCCAAGGGCCACTAGCGGGATCGGAGACCCAGTACTTC.

The chain uses TRBV5-1 and TRBJ2-7; a weak D match, TRBD2 (6 bases). The CDR3 covers 14 residues. CDR1 is SGHRS and CDR2 is YFSETQ in the germline V gene. With 4 bases removed from V and 0 bases from J, the gap between germline ends came to 11 bases. CDR3 sequence (DNA): TGCGCCAGCAGCACCTACGGGGGCTCCTACGAGCAGTACTTC. Protein: CASSTYGGSYEQYF. The full variable domain, in which reference TRBV5-1 and TRBJ2-7 provide the parts outside the CDR3, is KAGVTQTPRYLIKTRGQQVTLSCSPISGHRSVSWYQQTPGQGLQFLFEYFSETQRNKGNFPGRFSGRQFSNSRSEMNVSTLELGDSALYLCASSTYGGSYEQYFGPGTRLTVT.

This clone was recorded once. The chain combines TRBV20-1 with TRBJ1-2; D gene uncertain. Trimming removed 2 bases at V and 8 bases at J, with 6 bases between. The germline V gene has CDR1 DFQATT and CDR2 SNEGSKA (reference sequence). The CDR3 consists of 10 residues. The CDR3 reads CSARHSGYTF. The CDR3 DNA reads TGCAGTGCTAGACATAGCGGCTACACCTTC.

This rearrangement joins TRBV18 to TRBJ1-1; D perhaps matches TRBD1 (5 bases). Germline V lookup: CDR1 KGHSH, CDR2 LQKENI. The V gene lost 4 bases and the J gene lost 0 bases, with 18 bases spanning the gap. This CDR3 region has 17 residues. CDR3 sequence (DNA): TGTGCCAGCTCACTTCGACAGCGAGCACCCATGAACACTGAAGCTTTCTTT. Its translation is CASSLRQRAPMNTEAFF.

The chain couples TRBV3-1 (or the pseudogene TRBV3-2) to TRBJ2-7; TRBD2 might be the D (6 bases). Deletions cut 4 bases from V and 9 bases from J, with 22 bases between. This CDR3 has 15 residues. The germline V gene encodes CDR1 LGHDT and CDR2 YNNKEL (reference sequence). The CDR3 coding sequence is TGTGCCAGCAGCCGACCGGGAGTTCCCTACGAGGGGCAGTACTTC. This gives the protein CASSRPGVPYEGQYF.

This clone was observed once. The genes are TRBV29-1 and TRBJ2-1; D ambiguous. The germline V gene encodes CDR1 SQVTM and CDR2 ANQGSEA. There are 14 residues in the CDR3. The V and J ends lost 1 base and 6 bases respectively, with 13 bases between them. This CDR3 is CSVEGLDRGNEQFF. The CDR3 region has the DNA TGCAGCGTTGAAGGTCTAGATCGAGGCAATGAGCAGTTCTTC.

The gene calls are TRBV19 and TRBJ1-4; D gene uncertain. Germline V lookup: CDR1 LNHDA, CDR2 SQIVND (reference sequence). V lost 3 bases, J lost 2 bases, and 16 bases lay in between. The CDR3 is 17 amino acids. The CDR3 is CASSIMAAAGTNEKLFF. The DNA of the CDR3 is TGTGCCAGTAGTATTATGGCGGCGGCCGGGACTAATGAAAAACTGTTTTTT.

This chain connects TRBV9 to TRBJ1-6; D call uncertain. The CDR3 consists of 14 residues. V lost 0 bases to trimming and J lost 4 bases, with 5 bases between them. Germline loops: CDR1 SGDLS, CDR2 YYNGEE. CDR3 sequence reads: CASSVAGYNSPLHF. The CDR3 region has the DNA TGTGCCAGCAGCGTAGCAGGATATAATTCACCCCTCCACTTT.

V and J are TRBV5-5 and TRBJ2-5, with D possibly matching TRBD1 (5 bases). The germline CDR1 and CDR2 sequences are SGHKS and YYEKEE (reference sequence). V shed 4 bases and J shed 2 bases, with 9 bases lying between them. The CDR3 has 13 amino acids. This chain's CDR3 is CASSQRGQETQYF. The DNA of the CDR3 is TGTGCCAGCAGCCAAAGGGGTCAAGAGACCCAGTACTTC.

This clone was seen a few times. The V call is TRBV5-1, the J call TRBJ2-1; 11 bases are shared with TRBD2. The V gene end was trimmed by 5 bases and the J gene end by 8 bases; junction bases not matched to a gene: 6. CDR1 is SGHRS, CDR2 YFSETQ, per germline. The CDR3 is 14 residues long. The CDR3 sequence: CASSEPLAGDEQFF. In nucleotides, the CDR3 is TGCGCCAGCAGTGAGCCACTAGCGGGAGATGAGCAGTTCTTC.

The chain combines TRBV5-1 with TRBJ1-1; tentative D call: TRBD1 (6 bases). Trimming stripped 4 bases from V and 3 bases from J, with 10 bases between. The CDR3 has 13 amino acids. The germline V gene encodes CDR1 SGHRS and CDR2 YFSETQ. CDR3 sequence: CASSPKGDTEAFF. Written as DNA, the CDR3 is TGCGCCAGCAGCCCGAAGGGGGACACTGAAGCTTTCTTT.